This T cell receptor (beta chain) was observed in a study of T cell repertoires in ileal Crohn's disease (dated by TCRdb to the late 2010s). Study-level background: Median disease duration was around 8 years, and roughly 35% of patients were identified as active smokers at the time of surgery. Every patient underwent surgery because of a complication, which was stricturing disease in roughly 60% and penetrating disease in around 39%. Postoperative therapy was given to about half of the patients, with thiopurines administered to about a dozen patients and anti-TNF agents administered to 15 to 20 patients. TCR repertoire analysis was performed in fewer than 70 Crohn's disease patients drawn from a prospective multicentre cohort. The study ran alongside a multicentre cohort designed to identify predictors of early endoscopic recurrence after ileocolonic resection. Endoscopic postoperative recurrence was defined as a Rutgeerts score above i0. A total of about 150 mucosal samples from roughly 60 patients were sequenced, with samples obtained at several locations on the surgical specimen and at postoperative endoscopy. The study at large found these results: Only a subgroup of patients, of unstated size, had mucosal CD4 and CD8 T cells sorted and sequenced. Compared with CD4 T cells, sorted CD8 T cells held more high-frequency clones, which suggests that the mucosal expansions were mostly CD8. A significantly higher proportion of clonal expansions was observed in active smokers at surgery than in non-smokers (about 25% vs 20%, p=0.02). Endoscopic recurrence was found to be associated with higher high-frequency clone percentages at surgery, and recurrence was observed in all patients with clonality above 26.8% (18/57).

To be eligible, patients had to be adults with ileal or ileocolonic Crohn's disease and an indication for ileocolonic resection. Before DNA extraction, whole ileal mucosal biopsies were kept frozen at -80 degrees C. Genomic DNA was extracted from frozen whole biopsies with a TRizol-based method and quantified on a NanoDrop 2000 spectrophotometer. With regard to this clone: Its antigen remains undetermined. No base-level quality is on record; no much larger clone is a single base apart.

Around 0.45 micrograms of biopsy DNA per sample were submitted for commercial TCRB immunosequencing. Adaptive Biotechnology amplified the CDR3 regions from genomic DNA with a two-step multiplex PCR designed to control amplification bias. The first PCR used primers for every V and J gene segment; the second PCR added barcodes and Illumina adapters. An Illumina instrument was used to sequence the CDR3 libraries. The paper's data handling went like this. The analysis used both the pipelines supplied by the vendor and custom analysis of the raw data in R/Bioconductor with R version 3.3.0. Clonality, which ranges from 0 to 1, was calculated as the inverse of the normalised Shannon entropy across all productive clones. High-frequency clones were defined as the share of the repertoire taken up by the top 100 clones, keeping only clones that passed a 95% confidence test. Repertoire diversity was measured with the Simpson index, and overlap between samples was measured with the Morisita-Horn index. What TCRdb holds here is the immuneACCESS table cut down to in-frame rearrangements. Part of the clones is not present; checked against another copy, under half of the missing clones reflect an unresolved V gene, and the others are unexplained. The DNA gave D and trimming, while V, J and clone size come from that table. The sample profile shows approximately 4,700 clones; under 75% of them were found once. In total, the top ten clones hold less than 25% of the sample.

Sequencing used ileal tissue. This clonotype was sampled from an adult with Crohn's disease.

The DNA sequence is as follows: TGCACCAGCAGCCAAGACCCGGGACAGGGGTACGACACTGAAGCTTTCTTT. It codes for CTSSQDPGQGYDTEAFF. The chain is encoded by TRBV1 joined to TRBJ1-1; the D call TRBD1 from the table was never checked on the DNA. TRBV1 has pseudogene status. The CDR3 numbers 17 residues from cysteine through phenylalanine. Only the CDR3 DNA is retained, 51 bases long and in frame from the first base.